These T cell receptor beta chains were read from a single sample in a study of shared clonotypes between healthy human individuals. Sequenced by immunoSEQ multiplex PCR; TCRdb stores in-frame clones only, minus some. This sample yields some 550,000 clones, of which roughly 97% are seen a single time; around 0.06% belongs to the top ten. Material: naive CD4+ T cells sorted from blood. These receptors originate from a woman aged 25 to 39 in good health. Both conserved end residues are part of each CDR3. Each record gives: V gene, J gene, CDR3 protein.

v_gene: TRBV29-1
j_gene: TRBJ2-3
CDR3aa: CSVNRAGADTQYF

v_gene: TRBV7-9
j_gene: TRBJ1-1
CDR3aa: CASNTLGTYPNTEAFF

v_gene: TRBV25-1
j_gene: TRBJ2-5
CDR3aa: CASSELGSWETQYF

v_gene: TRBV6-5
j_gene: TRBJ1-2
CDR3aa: CASSYSWQAYGYTF

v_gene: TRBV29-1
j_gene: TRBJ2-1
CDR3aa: CSVGRKLSYNEQFF

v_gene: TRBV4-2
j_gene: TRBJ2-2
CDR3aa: CASSLGDYIKTGELFF

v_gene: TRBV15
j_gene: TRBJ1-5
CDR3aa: CATSRLGTENNQPQHF

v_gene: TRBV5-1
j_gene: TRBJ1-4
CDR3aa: CASSSGQVATNEKLFF

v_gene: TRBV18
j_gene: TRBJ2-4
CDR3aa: CASSPPSAVNIQYF

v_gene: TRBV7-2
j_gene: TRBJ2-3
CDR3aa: CASSPQAGVSDTQYF

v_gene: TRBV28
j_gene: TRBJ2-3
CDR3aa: CASSLSGSTDTQYF

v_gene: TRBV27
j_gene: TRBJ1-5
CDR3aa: CASSFRGGNQPQHF

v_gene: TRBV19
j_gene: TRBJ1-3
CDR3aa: CASSGTVSSGNTIYF

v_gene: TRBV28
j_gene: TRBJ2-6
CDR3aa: CASSFMTRAGANVLTF

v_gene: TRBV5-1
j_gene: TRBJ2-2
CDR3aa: CASSLSGTRELFF

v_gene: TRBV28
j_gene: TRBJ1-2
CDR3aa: CASRTGYGYTF

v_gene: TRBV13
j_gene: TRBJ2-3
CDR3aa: CASSLKETSGTDTQYF

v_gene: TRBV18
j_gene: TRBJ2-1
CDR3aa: CASSPPAGGDRYNEQFF

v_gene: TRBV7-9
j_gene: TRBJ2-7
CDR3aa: CASSLMSYEQYF

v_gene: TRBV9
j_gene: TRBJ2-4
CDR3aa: CASSVDIDGDIQYF

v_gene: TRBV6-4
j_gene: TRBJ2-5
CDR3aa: CASSETGIGTQYF

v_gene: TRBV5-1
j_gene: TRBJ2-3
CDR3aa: CASSLEASGIYTQYF

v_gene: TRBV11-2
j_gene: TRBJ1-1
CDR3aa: CASSLEPGNTEAFF

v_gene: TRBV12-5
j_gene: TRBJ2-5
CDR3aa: CASGLSRETQYF

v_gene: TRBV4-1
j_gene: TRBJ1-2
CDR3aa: CASSQDWPGGYGYTF

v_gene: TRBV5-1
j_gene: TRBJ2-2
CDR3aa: CASSLNPGDTGELFF

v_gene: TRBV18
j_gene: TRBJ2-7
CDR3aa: CASSPRDYVEQYF

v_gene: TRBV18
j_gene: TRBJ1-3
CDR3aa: CASSPTSRGFSGNTIYF

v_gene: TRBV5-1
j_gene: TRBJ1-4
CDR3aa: CASSLGNRENEKLFF

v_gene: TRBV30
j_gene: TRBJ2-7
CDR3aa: CAWSPQGGGGPYEQYF

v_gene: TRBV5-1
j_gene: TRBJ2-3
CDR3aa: CASSLSLAGDADTQYF

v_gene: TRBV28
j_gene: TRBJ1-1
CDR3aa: CASRLMNTEAFF

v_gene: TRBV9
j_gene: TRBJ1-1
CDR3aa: CASSVDSGRNTEAFF

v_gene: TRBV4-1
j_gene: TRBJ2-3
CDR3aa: CASSDSGTRTSDTQYF

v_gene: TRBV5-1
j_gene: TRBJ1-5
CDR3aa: CASSSTGGVNQPQHF

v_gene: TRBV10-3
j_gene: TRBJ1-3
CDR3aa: CAISGLQGSGSGNTIYF

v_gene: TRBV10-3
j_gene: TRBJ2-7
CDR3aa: CAIRRPGGSEQYF

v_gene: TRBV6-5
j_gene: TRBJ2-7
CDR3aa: CASSLTSGTYEQYF

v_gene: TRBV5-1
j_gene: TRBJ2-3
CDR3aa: CASSLGSGSTDTQYF

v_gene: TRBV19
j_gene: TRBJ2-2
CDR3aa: CASSLNTVNTGELFF

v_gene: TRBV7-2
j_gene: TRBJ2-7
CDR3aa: CASSLGGGRGSREQYF

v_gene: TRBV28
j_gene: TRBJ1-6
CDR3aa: CASSTTETLHF

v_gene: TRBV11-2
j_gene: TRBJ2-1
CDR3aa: CASSLALIDEQFF

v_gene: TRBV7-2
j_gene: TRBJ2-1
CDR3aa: CASSLAGTSGNPGSYNEQFF

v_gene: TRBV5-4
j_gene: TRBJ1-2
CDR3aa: CASSPYQGAQSYGYTF

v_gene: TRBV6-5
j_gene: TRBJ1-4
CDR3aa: CASSPDRGSNEKLFF

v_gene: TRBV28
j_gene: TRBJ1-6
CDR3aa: CASSFRDSPLHF

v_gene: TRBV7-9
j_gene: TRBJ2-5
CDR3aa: CASSGWETQYF

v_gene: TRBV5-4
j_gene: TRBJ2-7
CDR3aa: CASSFGGTSSPYEQYF